The 6 T cell receptor beta chains presented below share a single source sample, sequenced in a study of T cell changes during pregnancy in multiple sclerosis. Data came from immunoSEQ multiplex PCR; TCRdb stores just in-frame clones and leaves some out. This sample has about 65,000 clones, with over 80% found just once. The sequencing used CD8+ T cells from peripheral blood mononuclear cells, collected in the third trimester of pregnancy. The source is a female donor in good health, enrolled as a control in a pregnancy study.

The J gene is TRBJ1-1, the V gene TRBV19, with D possibly TRBD1 on 6 matching bases. V lost 5 bases and J lost 1, with 26 bases in between. Germline V lookup: CDR1 LNHDA, CDR2 SQIVND (reference sequence). CDR3 length: 19 residues. The CDR3 spells CASSAPAAGALVGNTEAFF. As DNA, the CDR3 is TGTGCCAGTAGTGCCCCTGCGGCAGGGGCGTTGGTGGGGAACACTGAAGCTTTCTTT.

The chain carries TRBV11-1 and TRBJ2-3, with 7 positions matching TRBD1. The CDR3 covers 16 residues. Unmatched junction bases numbered 5, after V lost 2 bases and J lost 0 bases. Germline CDR1 and CDR2: SGHAT and FQDESV (reference sequence). The CDR3 DNA sequence: TGTGCCAGCAGCTTACCCAGGGGGATTAGCACAGATACGCAGTATTTT. This gives the protein CASSLPRGISTDTQYF.

The genes are TRBV4-1 and TRBJ1-6, with a weak D call TRBD1 (5 bases). CDR1 is MGHRA and CDR2 is YSYEKL in the germline V gene. The CDR3 contains 18 residues. V was clipped by 0 bases and J by 6 bases, with 18 bases between them. The CDR3 DNA sequence: TGCGCCAGCAGCCAAGAAAGTTGGGGCTCCCGAATTAATTCACCCCTCCACTTT. It specifies CASSQESWGSRINSPLHF.

A single count supports this clone. J is TRBJ1-2 and V is TRBV27; D may be TRBD1 (5 bases). V was trimmed by 4 bases and J by 7 bases, leaving 7 bases between them. CDR3 size: 11 residues. The germline V gene has CDR1 MNHEY and CDR2 SMNVEV (reference sequence). The CDR3 is CASSSGFGYTF. The CDR3 nucleotides are TGTGCCAGCAGTTCAGGGTTTGGCTACACCTTC.

The chain joins TRBV5-4 to TRBJ1-2, with D perhaps matching TRBD1 (6 bases). Germline CDR1 reads SGHNT; CDR2 reads YYREEE (reference sequence). V was trimmed by 4 bases and J by 3 bases, leaving 13 bases between them. The CDR3 extends over 14 amino acids. CDR3 bases: TGTGCCAGCAGCCCCAGGACAGAGGACTATGGCTACACCTTC. This encodes CASSPRTEDYGYTF.

The V call is TRBV10-3, the J call TRBJ1-2; D remains unclear. Trimming removed 4 bases from V and 0 bases from J, with 18 bases in between. CDR1 and CDR2 (germline): ENHRY, SYGVKD. The CDR3 extends over 17 amino acids. CDR3 loop: CAISAGSVGGANYGYTF. The CDR3 coding sequence is TGTGCCATCAGTGCCGGATCTGTTGGAGGAGCTAACTATGGCTACACCTTC.